A single sample is the source of the 17 T cell receptor beta chains below, sequenced in a study of T cell responses to AZD1222 COVID-19 vaccine. Clones were read by immunoSEQ multiplex PCR, and TCRdb kept only the in-frame ones, dropping some. The table lists 120,000 to 150,000 clones, 93% of them singletons. This specimen was peripheral blood, taken on day 0 of AZD1222 vaccination. The receptors shown here come from an adult in good health.

The rearrangement joins TRBV5-1 to TRBJ2-7; tentative D call: TRBD1 (5 bases). In germline, CDR1 is SGHRS, CDR2 YFSETQ. The CDR3 consists of 13 residues. V shed 4 bases and J shed 6 bases, with 14 bases lying between them. CDR3 in amino acids: CASSLGHNREQYF. CDR3 DNA sequence: TGCGCCAGCAGCCTCGGACACAACCGCGAGCAGTACTTC.

The chain combines TRBV12-3 or TRBV12-4 with TRBJ2-5; D is perhaps TRBD1 (6 bases). This CDR3 is 13 amino acids long. V dropped 6 bases and J dropped 5 bases, with 13 bases sitting between them. In nucleotides, the CDR3 is TGTGCCAGCAGCACCGGGACACTCGAGACCCAGTACTTC. Protein sequence: CASSTGTLETQYF.

The CDR3 spells CASSLSPLTGGPYTGELFF. The DNA of the CDR3 is TGTGCCAGCAGTTTATCACCACTCACAGGGGGACCTTACACCGGGGAGCTGTTTTTT. V usage is TRBV27 and J usage is TRBJ2-2; 8 nucleotides align to TRBD1. Per germline, CDR1 MNHEY and CDR2 SMNVEV (reference sequence). V lost 0 bases, J lost 3 bases, and 12 bases stayed unmatched. CDR3 size: 19 residues.

The V gene is TRBV2, the J gene TRBJ1-5; a weak D match, TRBD1 (6 bases). CDR1 is SNHLY and CDR2 is FYNNEI in the germline V gene. Between the trimmed V and J ends, which lost 5 bases and 6 bases, there was a span of 20 bases. The CDR3 spans 16 residues. The CDR3 protein is CASSRGGLGASQPQHF. CDR3 in DNA: TGTGCCAGCAGTCGCGGTGGATTGGGGGCCAGTCAGCCCCAGCATTTT. Full variable domain (outside the CDR3, taken from reference TRBV2 and TRBJ1-5): EPEVTQTPSHQVTQMGQEVILRCVPISNHLYFYWYRQILGQKVEFLVSFYNNEISEKSEIFDDQFSVERPDGSNFTLKIRSTKLEDSAMYFCASSRGGLGASQPQHFGDGTRLSIL.

The chain joins TRBV7-2 to TRBJ2-3; D ambiguous. This CDR3 is built from 13 residues. V lost 3 bases and J lost 4, with 8 bases in between. CDR1 is SGHTA and CDR2 is FQGNSA in the germline V gene. CDR3 in DNA: TGTGCCAGCAGCTTTGGTCGCGCAGATACGCAGTATTTT. Translating gives CASSFGRADTQYF.

The CDR3 loop is CASSEMVEPYEQYF. The CDR3 bases are TGTGCCAGCAGTGAAATGGTGGAACCCTACGAGCAGTACTTC. The chain couples TRBV2 to TRBJ2-7; D unclear. In germline, CDR1 is SNHLY, CDR2 FYNNEI. V lost 2 bases to trimming and J lost 2 bases, with 10 bases between them. The CDR3 is 14 residues long.

The rearrangement links TRBV9 to TRBJ1-2, with no clear D. Trimming pared 0 bases from V and 4 bases from J, leaving 34 bases between. The CDR3 is made up of 22 amino acids. Germline V lookup: CDR1 SGDLS, CDR2 YYNGEE. The CDR3 DNA reads TGTGCCAGCAGCGTAGCTACCGGAATGATAATGACCACGGACCCTATCCCCTATGGCTACACCTTC. This translates into CASSVATGMIMTTDPIPYGYTF. The full variable domain, in which reference TRBV9 and TRBJ1-2 provide the parts outside the CDR3, is DSGVTQTPKHLITATGQRVTLRCSPRSGDLSVYWYQQSLDQGLQFLIQYYNGEERAKGNILERFSAQQFPDLHSELNLSSLELGDSALYFCASSVATGMIMTTDPIPYGYTFGSGTRLTVV.

CDR3 residues: CASSIGRLSGNQPQHF. The DNA for the CDR3 is TGTGCCAGCAGTATTGGACGATTGAGTGGCAATCAGCCCCAGCATTTT. The V gene is TRBV6-2 or TRBV6-3, the J gene TRBJ1-5, with D unresolved. This CDR3 contains 16 residues. Germline CDR1 and CDR2: MNHEY and SVGEGT. V lost 5 bases and J 2 bases, leaving 16 bases between the germline ends.

The chain combines TRBV5-1 with TRBJ2-7, with a tentative D call TRBD1 (5 bases). Looked up from germline, CDR1 is SGHRS and CDR2 is YFSETQ. Deletions cut 2 bases from V and 5 bases from J, with 8 bases between. The CDR3 extends over 12 amino acids. CDR3 bases: TGCGCCAGCAGCTTCCGCAGGGACGAGCAGTACTTC. Its protein product is CASSFRRDEQYF. Complete variable domain (other parts from reference TRBV5-1 and TRBJ2-7): KAGVTQTPRYLIKTRGQQVTLSCSPISGHRSVSWYQQTPGQGLQFLFEYFSETQRNKGNFPGRFSGRQFSNSRSEMNVSTLELGDSALYLCASSFRRDEQYFGPGTRLTVT.

This chain uses TRBV13 with TRBJ1-6; possible D gene TRBD1, 5 bases. The V end lost 0 bases, the J end lost 9 bases, and 21 bases lay between the germline ends. The CDR3 length is 18 residues. Germline V gene sequence: CDR1 PRHDT, CDR2 FYEKMQ (reference sequence). DNA of the CDR3: TGTGCCAGCAGCTTAGGGAGTCGTGGGGCACTTTGGGTTTCACCCCTCCACTTT. This translates into CASSLGSRGALWVSPLHF.

In this sample, this clone turned up a few times. J is TRBJ1-4 and V is TRBV29-1, with a tentative D call TRBD1 (6 bases). Germline V gene data show CDR1 as SQVTM and CDR2 as ANQGSEA. Trimming pared 4 bases from V and 6 bases from J, leaving 12 bases between. The CDR3 is made up of 13 amino acids. The CDR3 sequence: CSVAGAGDEKLFF. The DNA of the CDR3 is TGCAGCGTTGCAGGGGCTGGGGATGAAAAACTGTTTTTT.

The CDR3 bases are TGTGCCAGCAGCTTAGTCGGGGACTACAATGAGCAGTTCTTC. This codes for CASSLVGDYNEQFF. The chain uses TRBV7-2 and TRBJ2-1; tentative D call: TRBD2 (5 bases). This CDR3 spans 14 amino acids. The V and J ends lost 1 base and 3 bases respectively, with 7 bases between them. Germline V gene lookup returns CDR1 SGHTA and CDR2 FQGNSA.

This clone is a singleton in its sample. CDR3 amino acids: CASSQDHTMHQPQHF. DNA for the CDR3: TGTGCCAGCAGCCAAGATCACACCATGCATCAGCCCCAGCATTTT. This sequence joins TRBV3-1 (or the pseudogene TRBV3-2) and TRBJ1-5; D remains ambiguous. Germline CDR1 reads LGHDT; CDR2 reads YNNKEL (reference sequence). CDR3 size: 15 residues. Trimming took off 0 bases at V and 5 bases at J, with 11 bases between the two ends.

This chain connects TRBV29-1 to TRBJ2-2, with D maybe TRBD1 (6 bases). The ends were cut back, 4 bases at V and 4 bases at J, with 16 bases in the middle. The CDR3 sequence is 15 residues long. Germline CDR1 and CDR2: SQVTM and ANQGSEA. CDR3 nucleotides: TGCAGCGTTGGGGGGCAGGGCGTGGGCACCGGGGAGCTGTTTTTT. Protein sequence: CSVGGQGVGTGELFF.

The rearrangement joins TRBV12-3 or TRBV12-4 to TRBJ2-6; D unresolved. Trimming took 5 bases from V and 1 from J, leaving 3 bases between them. The CDR3 has 13 amino acids. CDR3 coding DNA: TGTGCCAGCAGTATTTCTGGGGCCAACGTCCTGACTTTC. Its translation is CASSISGANVLTF.

V usage is TRBV4-3 and J usage is TRBJ2-1, with a tentative D call TRBD2 (6 bases). V was clipped by 6 bases and J by 0 bases, with 15 bases between them. The CDR3 totals 16 residues. Germline CDR1 is LGHNA and CDR2 is YSLEER. The CDR3, as DNA: TGCGCCAGCAGGGGGACTGTAACCAGCTCCTACAATGAGCAGTTCTTC. Translated: CASRGTVTSSYNEQFF.

This chain uses TRBV5-1 with TRBJ2-1; 7 positions match TRBD1. This CDR3 region has 14 residues. Germline values: CDR1 SGHRS, CDR2 YFSETQ. V was pared by 4 bases and J by 5 bases, with 6 bases of the junction left unmatched. The CDR3 DNA follows: TGCGCCAGCAGCGCCGGGACAGCTAACAATGAGCAGTTCTTC. This translates into CASSAGTANNEQFF.